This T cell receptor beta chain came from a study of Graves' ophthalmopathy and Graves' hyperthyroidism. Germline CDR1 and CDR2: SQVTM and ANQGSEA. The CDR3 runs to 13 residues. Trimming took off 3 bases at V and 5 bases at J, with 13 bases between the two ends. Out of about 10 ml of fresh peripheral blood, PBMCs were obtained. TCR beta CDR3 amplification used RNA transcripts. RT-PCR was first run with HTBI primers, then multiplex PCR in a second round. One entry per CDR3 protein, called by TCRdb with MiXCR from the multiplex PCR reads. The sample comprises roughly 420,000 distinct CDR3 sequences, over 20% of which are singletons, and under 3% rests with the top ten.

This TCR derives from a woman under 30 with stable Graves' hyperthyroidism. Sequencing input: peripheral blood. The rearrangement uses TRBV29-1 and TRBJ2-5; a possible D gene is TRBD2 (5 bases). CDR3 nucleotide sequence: TGCAGCGTTGAGAGGGCGAGTGAGGAGACCCAGTACTTC. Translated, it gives CSVERASEETQYF.